This TCR beta chain was captured by sequencing in a study of blood T cells in healthy people across ages. Germline loops: CDR1 MNHEY, CDR2 SMNVEV (reference sequence). CDR3 length: 18 amino acids. The ends lost 4 bases at V and 0 bases at J; junction bases unmatched: 6. The use of a sample-barcoded 5' primer and a J-beta primer mix characterized a second PCR of roughly 6 to 11 cycles. Each CDR3 protein is one row after TCRdb ran MiXCR on the 5' RACE reads. The sample carries 1,500,000 or so distinct CDR3 sequences, approximately 63% recorded once. The clonotype was recovered from a man between 18 and 29 years old in good health. Sequenced input: blood. V and J are TRBV27 and TRBJ2-3, with 14 bases matching TRBD2. The CDR3 DNA is TGTGCCAGCAGTTACGGACTAGCGGGGGGCCTTAGCACAGATACGCAGTATTTT. Amino acids: CASSYGLAGGLSTDTQYF.